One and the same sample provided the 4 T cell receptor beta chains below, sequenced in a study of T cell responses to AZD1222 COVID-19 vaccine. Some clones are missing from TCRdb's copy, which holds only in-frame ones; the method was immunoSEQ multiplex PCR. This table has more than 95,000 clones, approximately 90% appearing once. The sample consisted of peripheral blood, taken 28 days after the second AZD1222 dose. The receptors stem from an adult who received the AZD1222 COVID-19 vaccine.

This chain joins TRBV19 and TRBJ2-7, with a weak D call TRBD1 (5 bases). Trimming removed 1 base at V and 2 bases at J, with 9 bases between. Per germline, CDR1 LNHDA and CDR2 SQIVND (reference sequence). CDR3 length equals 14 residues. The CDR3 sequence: CASSIARGPYEQYF. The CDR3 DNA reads TGTGCCAGTAGTATAGCTAGGGGTCCCTACGAGCAGTACTTC.

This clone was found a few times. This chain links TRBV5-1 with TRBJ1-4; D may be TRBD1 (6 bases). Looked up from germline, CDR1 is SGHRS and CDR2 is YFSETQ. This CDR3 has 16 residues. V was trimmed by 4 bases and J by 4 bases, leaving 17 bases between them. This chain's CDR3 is CASSQLTQGNNEKLFF. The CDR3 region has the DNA TGCGCCAGCAGCCAATTAACCCAGGGGAATAATGAAAAACTGTTTTTT.

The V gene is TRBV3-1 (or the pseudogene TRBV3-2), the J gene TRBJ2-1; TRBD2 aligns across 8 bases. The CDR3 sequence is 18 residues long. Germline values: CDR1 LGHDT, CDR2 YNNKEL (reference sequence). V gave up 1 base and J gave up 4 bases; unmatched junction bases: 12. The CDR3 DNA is TGTGCCAGCAGCCAAGGGGGTTGGCGCGGGGGGTCTTACAATGAGCAGTTCTTC. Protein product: CASSQGGWRGGSYNEQFF.

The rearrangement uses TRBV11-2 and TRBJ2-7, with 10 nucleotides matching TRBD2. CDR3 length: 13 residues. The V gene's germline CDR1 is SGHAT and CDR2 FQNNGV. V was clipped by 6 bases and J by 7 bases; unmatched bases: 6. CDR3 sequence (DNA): TGTGCCAGCAGAGCCGGGACTAGCGTTGAGCAGTACTTC. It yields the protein CASRAGTSVEQYF.